This T cell receptor (beta chain) was sequenced for a study of cytomegalovirus exposure and HLA in healthy donors. Study in general: Most genotyped donors, around four fifths of more than 300, had Caucasian-associated genetic ancestry. Study conclusions and caveats: Later work found that TCR association rates differed between HLA loci; DRB1 had the most and HLA-C the fewest. HLA alleles showed associations with around 15,000 TCR beta sequences in a later analysis, at a 0.05 false discovery rate. Most TCR beta V segments were productive about 90% or about 30% of the time in an earlier analysis.

This CDR3 contains 15 residues. The junction had 3 bases not matched to a gene; V was cut back by 3 bases and J by 5 bases. The germline CDR1 and CDR2 sequences are SGHNT and YYREEE (reference sequence). Turning to this clone: Its antigen is not identified.

Primers: 60 Vbeta forward and 13 Jbeta reverse. Measured with immunoSEQ multiplex PCR; TCRdb has only the in-frame clones, and not every one. The repertoire holds about 150,000 clones, 76% seen once, with 3.1% in the top ten. The V call is TRBV5-4, the J call TRBJ2-7; 15 nucleotides match TRBD2. This clonotype was obtained from a man aged 35-49 years in good health and CMV-seronegative. Sequenced: PBMCs. Written as DNA, the CDR3 is TGTGCCAGCAGCTGGGGGACTAGCGGGAGGAACGAGCAGTACTTC. Translated: CASSWGTSGRNEQYF.